This TCR beta chain was sequenced in a study of cytomegalovirus exposure and HLA in healthy donors. The germline V gene encodes CDR1 MDHEN and CDR2 SYDVKM. The V end lost 9 bases, the J end lost 2 bases, and 14 bases lay between the germline ends. This CDR3 has 13 residues. Repertoires were generated with immunoSEQ multiplex PCR, while TCRdb's copy carries only in-frame clones and drops some. Counted here are about 62,000 clones, 95% occurring once; the ten biggest clones make up around 7%. Specimen: PBMCs. The sequence derives from a woman aged 18-30 years in good health and CMV-seropositive. The genes are TRBV28 and TRBJ2-7, with D tentatively TRBD2 (5 bases). CDR3 coding DNA: TGTGCCAGTCTTGAGGGAGCTACCTACGAGCAGTACTTC. Amino acids: CASLEGATYEQYF.